This T cell receptor beta chain comes out of a study of post-analysis software for immune sequencing data. The table lists this clonotype with a few counts. CDR1 MNHEY and CDR2 SMNVEV come from the germline V gene (reference sequence). CDR3 length: 16 residues. V was shortened by 5 bases and J by 7 bases, with 21 bases between the two germline ends. The TCR beta cDNA libraries carried unique molecular identifiers. TCRdb re-analysed the PCR reads in MiXCR, keeping a single row per CDR3 protein. Of roughly 160,000 distinct CDR3 sequences listed, 36% are singletons. Sequences were derived from blood, sampled after autologous hematopoietic stem cell transplantation. V usage is TRBV27 and J usage is TRBJ2-1; D uncertain. This clonotype was obtained from a girl aged 5-17 years with multiple sclerosis. CDR3 in DNA: TGTGCCAGCAGTCTTCTAGTGAATGGCGCAAATAATGAGCAGTTCTTC. Amino acid sequence: CASSLLVNGANNEQFF.